This T cell receptor (beta chain) was sequenced for a study of T cells in Graves' hyperthyroidism and ophthalmopathy (dated by TCRdb to about 2019). About the full investigation: Peripheral blood samples were taken at initial diagnosis, before any treatment was given. A discovery cohort of about a hundred patients, about 44 with Graves' ophthalmopathy and about 58 with stable Graves' hyperthyroidism, was used to find distinguishing TCR V-J signatures. Whether ophthalmopathy could be predicted prospectively was tested in an independent validation cohort made up of approximately 19 hyperthyroidism patients plus 17 patients who later progressed to ophthalmopathy. For training and testing, the 100 or so patients in the discovery cohort were randomly divided in a 7:3 ratio. In addition, the study compared T-cell repertoires in thyroid tissue and in blood from a handful of Graves' hyperthyroidism patients. After sampling, hyperthyroidism patients received methimazole starting at 30 mg daily, and ophthalmopathy patients received high-dose intravenous methylprednisolone. The paper describes TCR Vbeta CDR3 sequencing of roughly 130 peripheral blood samples, made up of some 40 ophthalmopathy patients, more than 70 hyperthyroidism patients and some 17 progressor patients. What the authors observed across the whole study: Most expanded thyroid clonotypes (frequency above 0.001) were also detected in blood, suggesting blood repertoires may reflect thyroid immune responses. During validation, the model predicted progression to ophthalmopathy a median of approximately 7 months ahead of onset, with approximately 71% sensitivity and almost 75% specificity. No statistical method was used to fix the sample size in advance, and group allocation was not hidden from the investigators. A model built on a 13 V-J signature distinguished ophthalmopathy from stable hyperthyroidism, reaching 85% to 90% sensitivity and around 82% specificity in cross-validation and 80%/75% in testing.

Amplification of TCR beta CDR3 regions was carried out from RNA transcripts. For the first round of RT-PCR on the TCR CDR3, the HTBI primer set was used together with the Qiagen OneStep RT-PCR kit. Libraries were constructed in a second round of multiplex PCR, after which size selection and purification were performed. Sequencing of the libraries was done on an Illumina HiSeq2000 using paired-end 100 bp reads. The original pipeline was this. Raw data were processed with SOAPnuke, discarding reads with adapters, uncalled bases, mean Phred below 15, or no exact constant-primer or identifier match. COPE v1.2.5 was used to merge the high-quality paired reads, and each unique nucleotide sequence was defined as a clonotype. MiTCR v1.1 was used to align the clonotypes against IMGT TRBV, TRBD and TRBJ reference segments. Only V-J combinations with frequency above 0.0001, covering 98% to 99.2% of repertoires, were analysed. A TCS score was defined as the ratio of F50 (clonal expansion) to E x V (chaos), with BLOSUM62-based TCRdist applied between CDR3 peptides within each V-J. Welch's t-statistics and random forest reduced 500 to 550 V-J features to roughly 13, which were used in a naive Bayes classifier (R e1071). Using fastp trimming at Q25 and MiXCR clonotype assembly, TCRdb reanalyzed the public sequencing data and kept in-frame beta chains. A single entry per CDR3 protein holds the most common genes and DNA from its merged rows. None of the V and J calls come from the authors' own analysis; TCRdb made them. This sample is represented by 690,000 or so distinct CDR3 sequences; around 20% of them were singletons. The ten largest clonotypes hold 16% of the sample.

Comments on this clonotype: This receptor's antigen is unknown. No clone much larger than this one lies a single base away; base qualities are absent.

Hyperthyroidism patients were newly diagnosed, with disease duration under 2 months, and aged 18 to 65 years. The study excluded patients with uncontrolled infections, other autoimmune diseases, pregnancy or lactation. Diagnoses were based on clinical symptoms, serum thyroxine and TRAb, thyroid ultrasound and orbital computed tomography. Blood from progressor patients was drawn when they were first diagnosed with hyperthyroidism, before any ophthalmopathy symptoms appeared. Ficoll-Paque density gradient centrifugation was used to isolate PBMCs from around 10 ml of fresh peripheral blood. Progressor patients were defined as those initially diagnosed with Graves' hyperthyroidism in whom ophthalmopathy developed during follow-up. Trizol reagent was used to extract total RNA, and RNA quality was then checked on an Agilent 2100 Bioanalyzer. For CDR1 and CDR2, the germline V gene (reference sequence) lists LGHDT and YNNKEL. The CDR3 has 16 amino acids, counting the end cysteine and phenylalanine. The sequence is cut down to CDR3 DNA, 48 bases in frame from base 1. V and J lose 0 bases and 6 bases, and a span of 17 bases separates them.

Sequenced input: blood. The source of this sequence is a woman aged 45 to 65 with Graves' hyperthyroidism that later progressed to Graves' ophthalmopathy. The rearranged chain carries TRBV3-1 and TRBJ1-2, and TRBD1 may be the D gene, going by 6 matching bases. CDR3 reads: CASSQDVSGGPDGYTF. DNA sequence: TGTGCCAGCAGCCAAGATGTGAGCGGGGGGCCGGATGGCTACACCTTC. The CDR3 plus the reference TRBV3-1 and TRBJ1-2 genes for the other parts give the full variable domain: DTAVSQTPKYLVTQMGNDKSIKCEQNLGHDTMYWYKQDSKKFLKIMFSYNNKELIINETVPNRFSPKSPDKAHLNLHINSLELGDSAVYFCASSQDVSGGPDGYTFGSGTRLTVV.